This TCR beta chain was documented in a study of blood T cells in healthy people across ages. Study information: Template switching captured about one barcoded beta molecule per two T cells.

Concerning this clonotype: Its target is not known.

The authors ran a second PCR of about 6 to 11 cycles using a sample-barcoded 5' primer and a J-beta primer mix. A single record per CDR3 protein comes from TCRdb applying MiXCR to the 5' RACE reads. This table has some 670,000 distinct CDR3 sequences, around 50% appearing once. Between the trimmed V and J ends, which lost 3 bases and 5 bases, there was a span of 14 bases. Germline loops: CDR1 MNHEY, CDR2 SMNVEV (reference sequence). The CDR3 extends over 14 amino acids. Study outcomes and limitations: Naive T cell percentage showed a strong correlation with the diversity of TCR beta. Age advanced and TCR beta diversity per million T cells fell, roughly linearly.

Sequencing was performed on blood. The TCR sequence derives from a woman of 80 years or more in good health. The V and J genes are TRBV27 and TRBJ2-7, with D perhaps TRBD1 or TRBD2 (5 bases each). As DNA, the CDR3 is TGTGCCAGCAGTTTTACGGGACCCAATGACGAGCAGTACTTC. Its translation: CASSFTGPNDEQYF.